This passage covers 31 T cell receptor beta chains from one sample sequenced in a study of graft-versus-host responses after intestinal transplantation. Their antigens remain unidentified. Clones were read by immunoSEQ multiplex PCR, and TCRdb kept only the in-frame ones, dropping some. The sample includes 90,000 to 130,000 clones, over 85% of them seen just once. Sequenced here: unstimulated CD4+ T cells sorted from spleen or lymph node cells, sampled before transplant. These receptors all come from a human donor who was the organ donor for an intestinal transplant.

This chain uses TRBV7-9 with TRBJ2-5; TRBD2 agrees at 10 bases. Losses at the gene ends were 3 bases for V and 4 bases for J; bases not matched to a gene: 2. The germline V gene has CDR1 SEHNR and CDR2 FQNEAQ (reference sequence). The CDR3 has 14 residues. As DNA, the CDR3 is TGTGCCAGCAGCTTTGGACTAGCGGCAGAGACCCAGTACTTC. As protein: CASSFGLAAETQYF.

This clone showed up just a few times. Different DNA sequences within this sample yield the same CDR3. The chain couples TRBV4-3 to TRBJ2-3; the D is unclear. CDR1 is LGHNA and CDR2 is YSLEER in the germline V gene. The CDR3 is 15 residues long. V shed 0 bases and J shed 0 bases, with 7 bases lying between them. DNA for the CDR3: TGCGCCAGCAGCCAAGAGGGCCGTAGCACAGATACGCAGTATTTT. It codes for CASSQEGRSTDTQYF.

This chain joins TRBV23-1 and TRBJ1-4, with TRBD1 as a possible D gene (5 bases). TRBV23-1 is recorded as an ORF, its role being uncertain. The CDR3 has 16 residues. The ends were cut back, 0 bases at V and 0 bases at J, with 8 bases in the middle. CDR3 bases: TGCGCCAGCAGTCAATCGTGGGACGCAACTAATGAAAAACTGTTTTTT. It specifies CASSQSWDATNEKLFF.

This clone was seen once. V and J are TRBV6-1 and TRBJ1-4; D call uncertain. V was clipped by 2 bases and J by 3 bases, with 10 bases between them. Germline CDR1 and CDR2: MNHNS and SASEGT. This CDR3 is built from 15 residues. The CDR3 DNA sequence: TGTGCCAGCAGTGAATTTGGGAGGTCTAATGAAAAACTGTTTTTT. Translating it yields CASSEFGRSNEKLFF.

This sequence joins TRBV2 and TRBJ2-2; 12 positions agree with TRBD2. In germline, CDR1 is SNHLY, CDR2 FYNNEI. V was pared by 4 bases and J by 3 bases, with 0 bases of the junction left unmatched. This CDR3 region has 15 residues. This chain's CDR3 is CASSGLAGDTGELFF. The CDR3 nucleotides are TGTGCCAGCAGTGGACTAGCGGGAGACACCGGGGAGCTGTTTTTT. Drawing the rest from reference TRBV2 and TRBJ2-2, the complete variable domain is EPEVTQTPSHQVTQMGQEVILRCVPISNHLYFYWYRQILGQKVEFLVSFYNNEISEKSEIFDDQFSVERPDGSNFTLKIRSTKLEDSAMYFCASSGLAGDTGELFFGEGSRLTVL.

The chain is built from TRBV5-6 and TRBJ2-4; TRBD2 aligns across 9 bases. V lost 4 bases and J lost 1; bases outside the gene matches: 3. The CDR3 contains 15 residues. Germline V gene lookup returns CDR1 SGHDT and CDR2 YYEEEE. CDR3 in amino acids: CASSAGLAAKNIQYF. The CDR3, as DNA: TGTGCCAGCAGCGCCGGACTAGCGGCCAAAAACATTCAGTACTTC.

This chain joins TRBV7-2 and TRBJ2-1; 7 bases are shared with TRBD2. This CDR3 is 17 amino acids long. Unmatched junction bases numbered 8, after V lost 0 bases and J lost 3 bases. Germline V gene data show CDR1 as SGHTA and CDR2 as FQGNSA. In DNA, the CDR3 is TGTGCCAGCAGCTTAGCGGGCAGTAGCGGGTTCTACAATGAGCAGTTCTTC. Amino acids: CASSLAGSSGFYNEQFF.

The chain couples TRBV28 to TRBJ2-7; D is possibly TRBD2 (6 bases). Germline values: CDR1 MDHEN, CDR2 SYDVKM. The CDR3 is made up of 16 amino acids. The V gene lost 9 bases and the J gene lost 6 bases, with 27 bases spanning the gap. The CDR3: CASAIRTTFSSVEQYF. As DNA, the CDR3 is TGTGCCAGTGCGATACGGACTACTTTCTCATCTGTCGAGCAGTACTTC.

The DNA for the CDR3 is TGTGCCAGCAGCTTTGGAGCGGGTAACTATGGCTACACCTTC. It codes for CASSFGAGNYGYTF. This rearrangement joins TRBV5-6 to TRBJ1-2, with no clear D. CDR3 length: 14 amino acids. Per the germline V gene, CDR1 is SGHDT and CDR2 is YYEEEE. Between the trimmed V and J ends, which lost 2 bases and 1 base, there was a span of 9 bases.

The chain has TRBV28 and TRBJ2-7; no definite D call. V was clipped by 5 bases and J by 2 bases, with 10 bases between them. The CDR3 length is 13 residues. Germline CDR1 MDHEN, CDR2 SYDVKM. The CDR3 DNA is TGTGCCAGCAGTCCCGGGTCTACCTACGAGCAGTACTTC. Translating it yields CASSPGSTYEQYF. The whole variable domain, remainder taken from reference TRBV28 and TRBJ2-7, is DVKVTQSSRYLVKRTGEKVFLECVQDMDHENMFWYRQDPGLGLRLIYFSYDVKMKEKGDIPEGYSVSREKKERFSLILESASTNQTSMYLCASSPGSTYEQYFGPGTRLTVT.

V is TRBV5-1 and J is TRBJ2-7, with a weak D call TRBD2 (6 bases). V shed 3 bases and J shed 0 bases, with 10 bases lying between them. CDR3 size: 14 residues. Germline V lookup: CDR1 SGHRS, CDR2 YFSETQ. Here the CDR3 reads CASSSDGSSYEQYF. The CDR3 nucleotides read TGCGCCAGCAGCTCGGACGGGAGCTCCTACGAGCAGTACTTC.

J is TRBJ2-7 and V is TRBV27; no clear D gene. The CDR3 loop spans 10 amino acids. V was trimmed by 8 bases and J by 0 bases, leaving 2 bases between them. Per the germline V gene, CDR1 is MNHEY and CDR2 is SMNVEV (reference sequence). The CDR3 DNA sequence: TGTGCCAGCCCCTCCTACGAGCAGTACTTC. Translated: CASPSYEQYF.

The V gene is TRBV11-2, the J gene TRBJ1-2, with TRBD1 as a possible D gene (5 bases). This CDR3 has 13 residues. The V end lost 5 bases, the J end lost 3 bases, and 10 bases lay between the germline ends. Germline loops: CDR1 SGHAT, CDR2 FQNNGV. The CDR3 nucleotides are TGTGCCAGCAGCCCCTCAGGGTACTATGGCTACACCTTC. Protein product: CASSPSGYYGYTF.

This clone was seen once. The rearrangement joins TRBV29-1 to TRBJ2-7; maybe TRBD1 (5 bases). The germline V and J ends were trimmed by 7 bases and 2 bases, with 9 bases remaining between them. Germline V gene lookup returns CDR1 SQVTM and CDR2 ANQGSEA. The CDR3 is made up of 11 amino acids. The CDR3 DNA reads TGCAGCGCGCAGGGCCCCTACGAGCAGTACTTC. This encodes CSAQGPYEQYF.

This clone was recorded only once. The V gene is TRBV28, the J gene TRBJ1-5; 9 bases agree with TRBD1. CDR1 and CDR2 (germline): MDHEN, SYDVKM. The CDR3 loop spans 18 amino acids. V was pared by 5 bases and J by 0 bases, with 11 bases of the junction left unmatched. The CDR3 spells CASSRDRVSLNSNQPQHF. The DNA for the CDR3 is TGTGCCAGCAGTCGGGACAGGGTCTCGCTGAATAGCAATCAGCCCCAGCATTTT.

The chain couples TRBV5-1 to TRBJ1-4; TRBD1 agrees at 9 bases. Germline assignment: CDR1 SGHRS and CDR2 YFSETQ. The CDR3 runs to 17 residues. Trimming removed 1 base from V and 8 bases from J; junction bases left unmatched: 12. In DNA, the CDR3 is TGCGCCAGCAGCTTGACAGGGGGCCTAGCGGCTGTGGAAAAACTGTTTTTT. As protein: CASSLTGGLAAVEKLFF.

J is TRBJ2-2 and V is TRBV19, with D uncertain. V was shortened by 2 bases and J by 7 bases, with 17 bases between the two germline ends. This CDR3 has 16 amino acids. Germline V gene sequence: CDR1 LNHDA, CDR2 SQIVND (reference sequence). CDR3 sequence: CASSIYLVLVVGELFF. The CDR3 DNA sequence: TGTGCCAGTAGTATATATTTGGTCTTGGTCGTCGGGGAGCTGTTTTTT.

CDR3 sequence reads: CAWSASAPYEQYF. For the CDR3, the DNA is TGTGCCTGGAGTGCTTCCGCGCCCTACGAGCAGTACTTC. The V and J genes are TRBV30 and TRBJ2-7; the D is unclear. Germline V gene data show CDR1 as GTSNPN and CDR2 as SVGIG (reference sequence). V was cut by 1 base and J by 2 bases, with 9 bases left in between. The CDR3 runs 13 residues.

The chain employs TRBV6-5 and TRBJ1-1; D perhaps matches TRBD1 (5 bases). The V end lost 5 bases, the J end lost 5 bases, and 12 bases lay between the germline ends. CDR1 is MNHEY and CDR2 is SVGAGI in the germline V gene. This CDR3 region has 13 residues. The DNA of the CDR3 is TGTGCCAGCAGTCTTCGTGGGGGGACTGAAGCTTTCTTT. It translates to CASSLRGGTEAFF.

The chain recombines TRBV6-1 with TRBJ2-7; tentative D call: TRBD1 (7 bases). The CDR3 loop spans 14 amino acids. V was trimmed by 8 bases and J by 3 bases, leaving 17 bases between them. In germline, CDR1 is MNHNS, CDR2 SASEGT. The CDR3 region has the DNA TGTGCCAGCCGACGCGGGACAGACAACTACGAGCAGTACTTC. It is translated as CASRRGTDNYEQYF.

This chain uses TRBV5-5 with TRBJ2-3, with unresolved D. V was trimmed by 5 bases and J by 8 bases, leaving 18 bases between them. Germline lookup yields CDR1 SGHKS and CDR2 YYEKEE (reference sequence). This CDR3 is 14 amino acids long. The CDR3 nucleotides are TGTGCCAGCAGACGCACCGGTGGGCCCAGTACGCAGTATTTT. Translation gives CASRRTGGPSTQYF.

The chain combines TRBV7-2 with TRBJ2-5; TRBD2 matches at 11 bases. Germline V lookup: CDR1 SGHTA, CDR2 FQGNSA. V trimming: 5 bases; J trimming: 3 bases; junction bases outside the gene matches: 8. The CDR3 covers 16 residues. The CDR3 here is CASSQKTTSGKETQYF. CDR3 DNA sequence: TGTGCCAGCAGCCAAAAAACGACTAGCGGGAAAGAGACCCAGTACTTC.

This clone was seen only once. The chain joins TRBV28 to TRBJ2-3, with TRBD1 as a possible D gene (5 bases). This CDR3 has 13 amino acids. CDR1 MDHEN and CDR2 SYDVKM come from the germline V gene. V shed 0 bases and J shed 4 bases, with 5 bases lying between them. The CDR3 DNA is TGTGCCAGCAGTTTATGGGGGCCAGATACGCAGTATTTT. Residues: CASSLWGPDTQYF.

The rearrangement joins TRBV19 to TRBJ2-7; 10 bases map to TRBD1. The germline CDR1 and CDR2 sequences are LNHDA and SQIVND (reference sequence). V dropped 7 bases and J dropped 6; count of bases not matched to a gene: 12. CDR3 length equals 15 residues. The CDR3 coding sequence is TGTGCCAGTACTCAATCGAGGACAGGGGGGGGCGAGCAGTACTTC. The encoded protein is CASTQSRTGGGEQYF.

The chain has TRBV7-2 and TRBJ1-1; D is uncertain. Germline V CDR1 and CDR2: SGHTA, FQGNSA. The CDR3 loop spans 13 amino acids. Trimming removed 0 bases from V and 4 bases from J, with 6 bases in between. In DNA form, the CDR3 reads TGTGCCAGCAGCTTAGCTGAGGTCACTGAAGCTTTCTTT. It translates to CASSLAEVTEAFF.

This clone appeared once. V is TRBV5-6 and J is TRBJ1-4; D is ambiguous. Germline CDR1 reads SGHDT; CDR2 reads YYEEEE. Trimming pared 0 bases from V and 8 bases from J, leaving 17 bases between. This CDR3 region has 16 residues. This chain's CDR3 is CASSLGSLKSLEKLFF. DNA of the CDR3: TGTGCCAGCAGCTTGGGGTCTCTCAAAAGTCTGGAAAAACTGTTTTTT.

Here the CDR3 reads CSVAPSGNSYNEQFF. The DNA for the CDR3 is TGCAGCGTTGCCCCCAGCGGCAACTCCTACAATGAGCAGTTCTTC. This chain joins TRBV29-1 and TRBJ2-1, with a weak D call TRBD2 (5 bases). The length of the CDR3 is 15 residues. From germline, CDR1 is SQVTM and CDR2 ANQGSEA. Trimming took 4 bases from V and 0 from J, leaving 13 bases between them.

This rearrangement joins TRBV7-2 to TRBJ2-2; 10 bases agree with TRBD1. CDR1 and CDR2 (germline): SGHTA, FQGNSA. The junction had 8 bases not matched to a gene; V was cut back by 5 bases and J by 5 bases. The CDR3 is 16 amino acids. In nucleotides, the CDR3 is TGTGCCAGCAGCCTAGGACAGGGGGTGGGAACCGGGGAGCTGTTTTTT. Amino acids: CASSLGQGVGTGELFF.

The gene calls are TRBV2 and TRBJ1-5; D unclear. This CDR3 is built from 15 residues. The germline CDR1 and CDR2 sequences are SNHLY and FYNNEI. V gave up 6 bases and J gave up 0 bases, with 12 bases separating them. The CDR3 DNA reads TGTGCCAGCAGAAGGGAAGGGTATAGCAATCAGCCCCAGCATTTT. This encodes CASRREGYSNQPQHF.

The chain has TRBV25-1 and TRBJ2-3; TRBD2 matches at 11 bases. The length of the CDR3 is 15 residues. V lost 4 bases to trimming and J lost 1 base; unmatched junction nucleotides: 1. The germline V gene has CDR1 MGHDK and CDR2 SYGVNS. CDR3 nucleotide sequence: TGTGCCAGCAGTGCGACTAGCGGGGGCACAGATACGCAGTATTTT. It translates to CASSATSGGTDTQYF.

The V and J genes are TRBV7-6 and TRBJ1-3; no definite D call. Trimming removed 1 base at V and 0 bases at J, with 4 bases between. Germline V lookup: CDR1 SGHVS, CDR2 FNYEAQ. This CDR3 is built from 14 residues. CDR3 region: CASSLDPSGNTIYF. In DNA form, the CDR3 reads TGTGCCAGCAGCTTAGACCCCTCTGGAAACACCATATATTTT.